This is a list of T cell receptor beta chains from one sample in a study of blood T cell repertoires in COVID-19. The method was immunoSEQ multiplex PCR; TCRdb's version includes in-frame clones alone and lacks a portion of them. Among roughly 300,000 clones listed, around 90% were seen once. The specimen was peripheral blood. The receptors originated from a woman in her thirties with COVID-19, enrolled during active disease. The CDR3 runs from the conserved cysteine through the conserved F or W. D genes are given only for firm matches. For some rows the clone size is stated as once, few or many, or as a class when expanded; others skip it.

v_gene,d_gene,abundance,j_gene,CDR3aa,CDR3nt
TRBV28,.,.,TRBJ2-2,CASSIVWAGKNTGELFF,TGTGCCAGCAGCATTGTATGGGCAGGGAAGAACACCGGGGAGCTGTTTTTT
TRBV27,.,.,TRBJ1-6,CASSPGDLGLPLHF,TGTGCCAGCAGTCCAGGGGACCTGGGTTTACCCCTCCACTTT
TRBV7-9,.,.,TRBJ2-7,CASSLAQSTRGSLREQYF,TGTGCCAGCAGCTTAGCGCAAAGTACGAGAGGGAGTTTAAGAGAGCAGTACTTC
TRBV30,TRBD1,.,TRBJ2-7,CAWSLGTGDEQYF,TGTGCCTGGAGTCTCGGGACAGGGGACGAGCAGTACTTC
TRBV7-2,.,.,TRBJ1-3,CASSLLRAGNTIYF,TGTGCCAGCAGCTTACTGAGGGCTGGAAACACCATATATTTT
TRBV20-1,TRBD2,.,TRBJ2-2,CSASFIAGGIAGELFF,TGCAGTGCTAGTTTTATAGCGGGAGGAATTGCCGGGGAGCTGTTTTTT
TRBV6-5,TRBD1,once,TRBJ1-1,CASSPLTGGNTEAFF,TGTGCCAGCAGTCCCCTGACAGGGGGAAACACTGAAGCTTTCTTT
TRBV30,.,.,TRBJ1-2,CAWRARQFQGYGYTF,TGTGCCTGGCGGGCCCGACAGTTTCAAGGGTATGGCTACACCTTC
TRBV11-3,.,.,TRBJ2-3,CASSFSDRITDTQYF,TGTGCCAGCAGCTTTTCTGACAGGATCACAGATACGCAGTATTTT
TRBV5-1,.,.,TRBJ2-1,CASSQGQGSYNEQFF,TGCGCCAGCAGCCAGGGACAAGGCTCCTACAATGAGCAGTTCTTC
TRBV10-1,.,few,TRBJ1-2,CASSEFSEHGYTF,TGCGCCAGCAGTGAGTTTTCCGAGCATGGCTACACCTTC
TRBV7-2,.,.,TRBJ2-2,CASSFQIGGGELFF,TGTGCCAGCAGCTTCCAGATAGGAGGCGGGGAGCTGTTTTTT
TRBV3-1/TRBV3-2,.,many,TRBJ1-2,CASSQDTGTRYGYTF,TGTGCCAGCAGCCAAGACACCGGGACACGCTATGGCTACACCTTC
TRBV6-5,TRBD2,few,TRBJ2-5,CASSSLAGVRETQYF,TGTGCCAGCAGCTCCCTAGCGGGAGTAAGAGAGACCCAGTACTTC
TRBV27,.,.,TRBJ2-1,CASSFAGVHNEQFF,TGTGCCAGCAGTTTTGCAGGGGTACACAATGAGCAGTTCTTC
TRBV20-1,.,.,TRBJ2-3,CSASVQTSTDTQYF,TGCAGTGCTAGTGTCCAGACTAGCACAGATACGCAGTATTTT